Following are 7 T cell receptor beta chains from one sample sequenced in a study of T cells in women clearing cervical HPV infection. Repertoires were generated with immunoSEQ multiplex PCR, while TCRdb's copy carries only in-frame clones and drops some. Its table records more than 20,000 clones. Sequencing was performed on blood buffy coat. These receptors came from a woman aged 18 to 75 with a cervical HPV16 infection that either progressed to CIN3+ or cleared (not recorded which).

A remark on this clone: The sequence runs out 3 residues before the end of the CDR3; the remainder is reconstructed from the germline J gene. The chain combines TRBV7-9 with TRBJ1-6, with 7 nucleotides matching TRBD1. V gave up 1 base and J gave up 7 bases; unmatched junction bases: 1. Germline V gene sequence: CDR1 SEHNR, CDR2 FQNEAQ (reference sequence). The CDR3 spans 14 residues. CDR3 protein: CASSLEGQNSPLHF. CDR3 bases read: TGTGCCAGCAGCTTAGAGGGACAGAATTCACCC.

In the case of this clone: Sequencing ends 3 residues short of the CDR3 end; the germline J gene provides the rest. The rearrangement uses TRBV18 and TRBJ2-2; 8 bases map to TRBD1. Germline lookup yields CDR1 KGHSH and CDR2 LQKENI. CDR3 length: 14 amino acids. The DNA read from the CDR3 is TGTGCCAGCTCACAGGACAGGGCATTAGAAAAG. It yields the protein CASSQDRALEK. The whole CDR3 region reads CASSQDRALEKLFF.

Notes on this clone: The observed sequence ends 3 residues before the CDR3 terminus, with the missing tail filled in from the germline J gene. This chain links TRBV20-1 with TRBJ1-5, with D unresolved. The V gene lost 3 bases and the J gene lost 0 bases, with 9 bases spanning the gap. There are 14 residues in the CDR3. From germline, CDR1 is DFQATT and CDR2 SNEGSKA (reference sequence). The CDR3 DNA, read in part, is TGCAGTGCTAGCACTACGGATAGCAATCAGCCC. Protein product: CSASTTDSNQP. The whole CDR3 sequence reads CSASTTDSNQPQHF.

As regards this clone: Compared with germline, one end of the junction differs, possibly owing to a read error. The read terminates 3 residues ahead of where the CDR3 ends, so the germline J gene completes it. J is TRBJ2-1 and V is TRBV4-2, with TRBD1 matching 11 bases. The length of the CDR3 is 16 residues. Looked up from germline, CDR1 is LGHNA and CDR2 is YNFKEQ. The CDR3 DNA, read in part, is TGCGCCAGCAGCCAAGATGGGACAGGGGGTTACAATGAG. It codes for CASSQDGTGGYNE. The whole CDR3 reads CASSQDGTGGYNEQFF.

In the case of this clone: The read stops 3 residues short of the end of the CDR3; the missing end is completed from the germline J gene. This chain joins TRBV10-3 and TRBJ1-2, with D tentatively TRBD1 (5 bases). The length of the CDR3 is 12 residues. Germline V CDR1 and CDR2: ENHRY, SYGVKD. CDR3 region: CAISEARGGYTF. The CDR3 DNA, read in part, is TGTGCCATCAGTGAGGCACGGGGGGGC.

Comments on this clone: Read coverage stops 3 residues before the CDR3 terminus; the germline J gene supplies the remainder. The chain links TRBV5-4 to TRBJ2-1; TRBD1 matches at 9 bases. The CDR3 extends over 16 amino acids. J lost 4 bases, V lost 2 bases, and 7 bases had no gene match. Germline V gene lookup returns CDR1 SGHNT and CDR2 YYREEE (reference sequence). The sequenced part of the CDR3 DNA is TGTGCCAGCAGCTTCCACAGGGGGCAGGGATACAATGAG. This codes for CASSFHRGQGYNE. The full-length CDR3 reads as CASSFHRGQGYNEQFF.

On this clone itself: Read data end 3 residues before the CDR3 end; the end is taken from the germline J gene. The chain carries TRBV10-3 and TRBJ1-5, with D tentatively TRBD1 (6 bases). The CDR3 has 13 residues. Germline V CDR1 and CDR2: ENHRY, SYGVKD. V lost 7 bases and J 5 bases, leaving 12 bases between the germline ends. The covered CDR3 bases are TGTGCCATCACGACAGGTTGGGATCAGCCC. Protein sequence: CAITTGWDQP. The entire CDR3 protein is CAITTGWDQPQHF.